This entry lists 22 T cell receptor beta chains sequenced from one sample in a study of blood T cells in healthy people across ages. A second PCR, run for roughly 7 to 11 cycles, used a sample-barcoded 5' primer plus a J-beta primer mix. Via MiXCR, TCRdb re-called the 5' RACE reads, giving one row per CDR3 protein. The table has about 1.4 million distinct CDR3 sequences, 55% to 75% seen once. Sequenced sample: blood. Every receptor here comes from a man younger than 35 in good health.

This clonotype has a handful of counts. The V gene is TRBV7-9, the J gene TRBJ2-1; 9 bases are shared with TRBD2. Per germline, CDR1 SEHNR and CDR2 FQNEAQ (reference sequence). J was trimmed by 8 bases and V by 1 base; bases with no gene match: 3. CDR3 size: 14 residues. DNA of the CDR3: TGTGCCAGCAGCTTAGAGATAGCGGGAGATGAGCAGTTCTTC. Residues: CASSLEIAGDEQFF.

V and J are TRBV14 and TRBJ2-5; D is uncertain. Germline CDR1 SGHDN, CDR2 FVKESK. This CDR3 is built from 15 residues. V lost 5 bases to trimming and J lost 1 base, with 14 bases between them. The DNA of the CDR3 is TGTGCCAGCAGCGGTTTGATTGGGATCCAAGAGACCCAGTACTTC. This codes for CASSGLIGIQETQYF.

This clonotype has more than one count but fewer than ten. The V and J genes are TRBV6-5 and TRBJ1-2; TRBD1 is a possible D gene (5 bases). The CDR3 sequence is 14 residues long. Germline lookup yields CDR1 MNHEY and CDR2 SVGAGI. The V end was cut by 7 bases, the J end by 4 bases, with 16 bases between. The CDR3 spells CASTQGRSFYGYTF. The CDR3 DNA reads TGTGCCAGCACCCAGGGAAGGAGCTTCTATGGCTACACCTTC.

This clonotype was found a few times. The V call is TRBV27, the J call TRBJ2-1, with D perhaps matching TRBD1 or TRBD2 (5 bases each). This CDR3 comprises 14 residues. The germline V and J ends were trimmed by 2 bases and 8 bases, with 13 bases remaining between them. Looked up from germline, CDR1 is MNHEY and CDR2 is SMNVEV (reference sequence). The CDR3 spells CASSLAGQGHEQFF. CDR3 bases: TGTGCCAGCAGTTTAGCGGGCCAGGGACATGAGCAGTTCTTC.

The rearrangement joins TRBV20-1 to TRBJ2-5, with D maybe TRBD2 (5 bases). The end of the DNA is better explained by TRBJ2-7, so the J call may be wrong. The CDR3 spans 12 residues. CDR1 DFQATT and CDR2 SNEGSKA come from the germline V gene (reference sequence). The CDR3 DNA reads TGCAGTGCCGGGGTGGAGTTCCGCGAGCAGTACTTC. This sequence encodes CSAGVEFREQYF.

The chain carries TRBV3-1 and TRBJ2-5; 7 nucleotides line up with TRBD1. The J call may be mistaken, given a closer DNA end match to TRBJ2-7. CDR3 length: 16 amino acids. The germline CDR1 and CDR2 sequences are LGHDT and YNNKEL (reference sequence). CDR3 DNA: TGTGCCAGCAGCCAAGTTCGGGTTGGACAGGCTTACGAGCAGTACTTC. Residues: CASSQVRVGQAYEQYF.

This clonotype was seen more than once but under ten times. In DNA, the CDR3 is TGCAGCGTACCCCTGACAGGGGGCTACGAGCAGTACTTC. Protein sequence: CSVPLTGGYEQYF. This chain connects TRBV29-1 to TRBJ2-7; the match to TRBD1 covers 9 bases. The CDR3 contains 13 residues. CDR1 and CDR2 from the germline V gene are SQVTM and ANQGSEA. V lost 6 bases to trimming and J lost 3 bases; unmatched junction nucleotides: 6.

V and J are TRBV12-3 or TRBV12-4 and TRBJ2-7, with D perhaps being TRBD1 or TRBD2 (6 bases each). CDR3 size: 14 residues. Trimming took off 5 bases at V and 6 bases at J, with 17 bases between the two ends. CDR3 in amino acids: CASSPPGDTPEQYF. The DNA for the CDR3 is TGTGCCAGCAGTCCCCCGGGGGACACTCCCGAGCAGTACTTC.

The chain recombines TRBV4-1 with TRBJ2-1; D not certain. The ends were cut back, 1 base at V and 5 bases at J, with 6 bases in the middle. This CDR3 is 13 amino acids long. CDR1 is MGHRA, CDR2 YSYEKL, per germline. This CDR3 reads CASSQAQNNEQFF. DNA for the CDR3: TGCGCCAGCAGCCAAGCCCAGAACAATGAGCAGTTCTTC.

The chain carries TRBV10-3 and TRBJ2-5, with a weak D call TRBD1 (5 bases). Germline CDR1 is ENHRY and CDR2 is SYGVKD. The germline V and J ends were trimmed by 4 bases and 3 bases, with 18 bases remaining between them. This CDR3 contains 16 residues. As DNA, the CDR3 is TGTGCCATCAGTGTGCGACAGCCGAAATCTGAAGAGACCCAGTACTTC. This sequence encodes CAISVRQPKSEETQYF.

The rearrangement joins TRBV7-2 to TRBJ2-4; tentatively, D is TRBD1 (6 bases). The end of the DNA fits TRBJ2-5 better, so the J call may be wrong. The CDR3 covers 15 residues. CDR1 and CDR2 (germline): SGHTA, FQGNSA. The CDR3 sequence: CASSSGQSAGETQYF. The CDR3 bases are TGTGCCAGCAGCTCTGGACAGTCGGCTGGGGAGACCCAGTACTTC.

As regards this clonotype: Mismatch with germline at one junction end may stem from a read error. The chain carries TRBV12-3 or TRBV12-4 and TRBJ2-6; a weak D match, TRBD2 (7 bases). This CDR3 spans 13 amino acids. The CDR3: CAISLGGANVPTF. CDR3 DNA sequence: TGTGCCATCAGTTTAGGGGGGGCCAACGTCCCGACTTTC.

The V gene is TRBV4-1, the J gene TRBJ2-1, with 9 bases identical to TRBD2. This CDR3 comprises 17 residues. The germline gives CDR1 MGHRA, CDR2 YSYEKL. The V gene end was trimmed by 5 bases and the J gene end by 13 bases; junction bases not matched to a gene: 21. This chain's CDR3 is CASSFREKREVQETQFF. CDR3 DNA: TGCGCCAGCAGCTTTCGGGAAAAGCGGGAGGTACAAGAGACCCAGTTCTTC.

V usage is TRBV24-1 and J usage is TRBJ2-5, with D possibly being TRBD1 (5 bases). CDR3 length: 13 residues. Deletions cut 0 bases from V and 4 bases from J, with 5 bases between. The germline CDR1 and CDR2 sequences are KGHDR and SFDVKD. The CDR3, as DNA: TGTGCCACCAGTGATTTGGGGGCAGAGACCCAGTACTTC. The encoded protein is CATSDLGAETQYF.

This clonotype was seen once. The chain links TRBV3-1 to TRBJ2-3; possible D gene TRBD2, 5 bases. The germline V and J ends were trimmed by 0 bases and 2 bases, with 9 bases remaining between them. Per germline, CDR1 LGHDT and CDR2 YNNKEL (reference sequence). This CDR3 has 15 residues. The CDR3: CASSQEDYFTDTQYF. The CDR3 nucleotides read TGTGCCAGCAGCCAAGAAGACTACTTCACAGATACGCAGTATTTT.

The rearrangement links TRBV12-5 to TRBJ1-4; D gene uncertain. This CDR3 spans 13 amino acids. V shed 4 bases and J shed 5 bases, with 8 bases lying between them. Germline CDR1 reads LGHNT; CDR2 reads FRNRAP. CDR3 sequence reads: CASGYRENEKLFF. In DNA form, the CDR3 reads TGTGCTAGTGGTTATAGGGAAAATGAAAAACTGTTTTTT.

This clonotype was detected only a few times. The chain links TRBV20-1 to TRBJ1-2; TRBD1 might be the D (5 bases). The CDR3 contains 14 residues. The germline CDR1 and CDR2 sequences are DFQATT and SNEGSKA (reference sequence). The V end was cut by 5 bases, the J end by 4 bases, with 17 bases between. CDR3 region: CSAGLDTQPYGYTF. The CDR3 DNA reads TGCAGTGCTGGACTGGACACCCAACCCTATGGCTACACCTTC.

This chain links TRBV2 with TRBJ2-7; TRBD1 is a possible D gene (5 bases). Germline values: CDR1 SNHLY, CDR2 FYNNEI. This CDR3 has 14 residues. The V end was cut by 7 bases, the J end by 5 bases, with 18 bases between. The CDR3 here is CASKHGAGKDEQYF. The CDR3 bases are TGTGCCAGCAAGCATGGGGCAGGGAAGGACGAGCAGTACTTC.

This clonotype was recorded only once. The rearrangement uses TRBV20-1 and TRBJ1-2; 7 bases fit TRBD1. Per the germline V gene, CDR1 is DFQATT and CDR2 is SNEGSKA (reference sequence). CDR3 length: 12 amino acids. Trimming took 5 bases from V and 5 from J; bases not matched to a gene: 5. CDR3 DNA sequence: TGCAGTGCTGACAGGGAGGAATATGGCTACACCTTC. Translated, it gives CSADREEYGYTF.

This clonotype was seen a few times. The J gene is TRBJ1-6, the V gene TRBV18; D remains unclear. The CDR3 extends over 14 amino acids. The V gene lost 3 bases and the J gene lost 12 bases, with 15 bases spanning the gap. Germline V gives CDR1 KGHSH, CDR2 LQKENI. CDR3 sequence reads: CASSPGRERGPLHF. DNA of the CDR3: TGTGCCAGCTCACCTGGGCGGGAGCGCGGACCCCTCCACTTT.

V is TRBV15 and J is TRBJ2-3; 9 nucleotides align to TRBD2. The CDR3 totals 17 residues. The trim removed 0 bases at V and 8 bases at J, leaving 12 bases unmatched. Germline lookup yields CDR1 LNHNV and CDR2 YYDKDF (reference sequence). The CDR3, as DNA: TGTGCCACCAGCAGAGATAGGCTAGCGGGAACGTTGGGTACGCAGTATTTT. Amino acids: CATSRDRLAGTLGTQYF.

This chain joins TRBV29-1 and TRBJ2-5; 10 bases agree with TRBD2. Germline trimming cut 6 bases from V and 2 bases from J; bases unmatched to any gene: 6. The CDR3 runs 14 residues. Per germline, CDR1 SQVTM and CDR2 ANQGSEA. The CDR3 loop is CSVDTSGAQETQYF. DNA for the CDR3: TGCAGCGTCGATACTAGCGGGGCACAAGAGACCCAGTACTTC.